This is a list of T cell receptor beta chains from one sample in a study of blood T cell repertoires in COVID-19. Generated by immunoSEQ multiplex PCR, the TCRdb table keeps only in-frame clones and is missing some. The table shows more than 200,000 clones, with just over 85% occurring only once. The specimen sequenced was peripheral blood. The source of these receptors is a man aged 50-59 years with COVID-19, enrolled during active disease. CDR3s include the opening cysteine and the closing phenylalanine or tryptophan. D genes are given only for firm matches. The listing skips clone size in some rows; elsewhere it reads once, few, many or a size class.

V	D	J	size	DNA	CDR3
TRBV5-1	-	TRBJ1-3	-	TGCGCCAGCAGCACGAAGGGGATGGGGACTGGAAACACCATATATTTT	CASSTKGMGTGNTIYF
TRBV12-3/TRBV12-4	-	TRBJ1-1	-	TGTGCCAGCAGTTTAGTCTCGAACACTGAAGCTTTCTTT	CASSLVSNTEAFF
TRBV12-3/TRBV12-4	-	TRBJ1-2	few	TGTGCCAGCAGTGACTTCTATGGCTACACCTTC	CASSDFYGYTF
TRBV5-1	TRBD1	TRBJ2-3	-	TGCGCCAGCAGCTTGTATTCAGGGGGCCAGACAGATACGCAGTATTTT	CASSLYSGGQTDTQYF
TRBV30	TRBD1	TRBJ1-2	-	TGTGCCTGGAGTGTTGCCCCGGGACAGGGTTATGGCTACACCTTC	CAWSVAPGQGYGYTF
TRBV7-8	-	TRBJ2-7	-	TGTGCCAGCAGCTCCGATCGACTGGGGCAGTACTTC	CASSSDRLGQYF
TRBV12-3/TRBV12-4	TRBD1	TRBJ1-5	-	TGTGCCAGCAGTTCAGGGGGTCAGCCCCAGCATTTT	CASSSGGQPQHF
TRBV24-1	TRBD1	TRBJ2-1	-	TGTGCCACCGGAGAGACAGGGAAGTTCAATGAGCAGTTCTTC	CATGETGKFNEQFF
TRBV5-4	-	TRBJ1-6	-	TGTGCCAGCAGGGCGGACTCCTATAATTCACCCCTCCACTTT	CASRADSYNSPLHF
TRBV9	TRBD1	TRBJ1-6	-	TGTGCCAGCAGCGTAGGGGGGACAGGGTCTCCACCCCTCCACTTT	CASSVGGTGSPPLHF
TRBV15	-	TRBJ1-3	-	TGTGCCACCAGCAGAGGGACACCTGGAAACACCATATATTTT	CATSRGTPGNTIYF
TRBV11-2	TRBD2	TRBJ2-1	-	TGTGCCAGCAGCCCCCGATTTGGTAGCGGGGAGAACAATGAGCAGTTCTTC	CASSPRFGSGENNEQFF
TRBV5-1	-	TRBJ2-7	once	TGCGCCAGCAGCTTGGGGGAGGCGTCCCAAATGCGTACCCACGAGCAGTACTTC	CASSLGEASQMRTHEQYF
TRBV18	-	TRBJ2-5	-	TGTGCCAGCTCACCCTGGGGAGGAGAGACCCAGTACTTC	CASSPWGGETQYF
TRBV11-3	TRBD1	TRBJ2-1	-	TGTGCCAGCAGCTTAGAGGGGACAGGGGGCTATGAGCAGTTCTTC	CASSLEGTGGYEQFF
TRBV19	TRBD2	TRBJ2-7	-	TGTGCCAGTACGGTGTCTAGCGGGAGCTCCTACGAGCAGTACTTC	CASTVSSGSSYEQYF
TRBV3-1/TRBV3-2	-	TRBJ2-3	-	TGTGCCAGCAGCCAAGCAAGCACAGATACGCAGTATTTT	CASSQASTDTQYF
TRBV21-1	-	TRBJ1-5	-	TGTGCCAGCAGCAAAGAGAGGTCGGATAATCAGCCCCAGCATTTT	CASSKERSDNQPQHF
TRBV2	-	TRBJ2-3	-	TGTGCCAGCAAGGTTGCGGGGAGCACAGATACGCAGTATTTT	CASKVAGSTDTQYF
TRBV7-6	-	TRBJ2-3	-	TGTGCCAGCAGCCCGGGACTCTCCAGCACAGATACGCAGTATTTT	CASSPGLSSTDTQYF
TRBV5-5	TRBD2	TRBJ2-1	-	TGTGCCAGCAGAACCCGCGTCCTACCGGGGACTACCTACAATGAGCAGTTCTTC	CASRTRVLPGTTYNEQFF
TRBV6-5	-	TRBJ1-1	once	TGTGCCAGCAGTTACTCGACAGTGAACACTGAAGCTTTCTTT	CASSYSTVNTEAFF
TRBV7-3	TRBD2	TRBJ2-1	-	TGTGCCAGCAGCTTAATCGGGAGGGGAGACAATGAGCAGTTCTTC	CASSLIGRGDNEQFF
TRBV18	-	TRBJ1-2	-	TGTGCCAGCTCACCAAGCAGGGACTATGGCTACACCTTC	CASSPSRDYGYTF
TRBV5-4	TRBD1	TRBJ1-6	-	TGTGCCAGCAGCGGGAACAGGGGGCTAGGGAATTCACCCCTCCACTTT	CASSGNRGLGNSPLHF
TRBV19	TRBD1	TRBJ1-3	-	TGTGCCAGTAGCCAGCCTGGGACAGTCGTCTCTGGAAACACCATATATTTT	CASSQPGTVVSGNTIYF
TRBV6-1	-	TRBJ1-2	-	TGTGCCAGCAGTGAAGTTGAGAACTATGGCTACACCTTC	CASSEVENYGYTF
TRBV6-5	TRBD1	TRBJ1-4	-	TGTGCCAGCCGCCCAGGGGACAGAGAAAAACTGTTTTTT	CASRPGDREKLFF
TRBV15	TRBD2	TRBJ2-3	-	TGTGCCACCAGCACATCGCGGGGGGGCGTAGATACGCAGTATTTT	CATSTSRGGVDTQYF
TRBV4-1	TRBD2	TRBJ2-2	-	TGCGCCAGCAGCCAAGATCTAGGACTAGCGGGGGGACCGAACACCGGGGAGCTGTTTTTT	CASSQDLGLAGGPNTGELFF